Here is one T cell receptor (beta chain) with its context. The antigen is undetermined. This sample was included in a study of siplizumab effects on memory and regulatory T cells. Libraries were prepared by immunoSEQ multiplex PCR; TCRdb keeps only in-frame clonotypes and omits some of them. This repertoire shows 85,000 to 120,000 clones, 80% to 95% found once; its top ten account for roughly 1%. The ends were cut back, 8 bases at V and 2 bases at J, with 7 bases in the middle. Germline CDR1 is SNHLY and CDR2 is FYNNEI. CDR3 length: 11 residues. Study-wide results and caveats: The majority of clones, roughly 75-95% of proliferating CD4+ or CD8+ clones, lacked an assignable naive or memory phenotype. A mean of about 72% of mappable alloreactive CD4+ clones were Treg-derived with siplizumab, compared with more than 25% in controls.

The specimen sequenced was CD4+ T cells sorted from blood. The sequence was collected from a human donor in good health. The chain employs TRBV2 and TRBJ2-7, with D possibly TRBD1 on 5 matching bases. CDR3 coding DNA: TGTGCCAGCTCGACAGCCTACGAGCAGTACTTC. Its translation is CASSTAYEQYF.